This T cell receptor beta chain was obtained from a study of blood T cell repertoires in COVID-19. Study-wide context: The origin of the acute and convalescent COVID-19 samples was the United States, Italy and Spain. T cells, B-cell-depleted T cells, or PBMCs supplied cDNA or gDNA.

This CDR3 spans 12 amino acids. The germline V gene encodes CDR1 GTSNPN and CDR2 SVGIG (reference sequence). V lost 0 bases to trimming and J lost 4 bases, with 5 bases between them. This table comes from immunoSEQ multiplex PCR, and its TCRdb copy is limited to in-frame clones, with some not included. The sample lists about 83,000 clones, around 76% seen once, with around 21% in the top ten. This sequence joins TRBV30 and TRBJ2-3; D is uncertain. This receptor was identified in a woman older than 75 with active or convalescent COVID-19. What was sequenced was peripheral blood. Here the CDR3 reads CAWSVTADTQYF. CDR3 DNA: TGTGCCTGGAGTGTAACTGCAGATACGCAGTATTTT.